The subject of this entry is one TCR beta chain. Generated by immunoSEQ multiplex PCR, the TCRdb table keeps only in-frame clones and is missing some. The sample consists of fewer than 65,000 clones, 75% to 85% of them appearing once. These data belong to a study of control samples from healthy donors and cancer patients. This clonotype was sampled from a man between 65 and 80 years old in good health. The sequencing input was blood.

The DNA of the CDR3 is TGTGCCAGCAGTTTACAGGGGGTTTCCGGGGAGCTGTTTTTT. It translates to CASSLQGVSGELFF. The rearrangement joins TRBV28 to TRBJ2-2; TRBD1 aligns across 7 bases. V gave up 2 bases and J gave up 6 bases; unmatched junction bases: 3. CDR3 length: 14 residues. The germline V gene has CDR1 MDHEN and CDR2 SYDVKM.